The 20 T cell receptor beta chains given below trace back to one sample, sequenced in a study of blood T cells in healthy people across ages. Through a sample-barcoded 5' primer and a J-beta primer mix, a second PCR was run for 7 to 11 cycles. TCRdb re-derived calls from the 5' RACE reads in MiXCR, one entry per CDR3 protein. Of 800,000 or so distinct CDR3 sequences listed, about 59% are singletons. The sequenced sample was blood. These receptors all come from a man aged 25 to 40 in good health.

V gene TRBV20-1 combines with J gene TRBJ2-1; D is tentatively TRBD1 or TRBD2 (6 bases each). Trimming pared 6 bases from V and 5 bases from J, leaving 17 bases between. This CDR3 has 14 amino acids. CDR1 and CDR2 (germline): DFQATT, SNEGSKA (reference sequence). The CDR3 sequence is CSAEKGGYNNEQFF. The CDR3 nucleotides read TGCAGTGCGGAGAAGGGGGGATATAACAATGAGCAGTTCTTC.

The chain couples TRBV28 to TRBJ2-7, with TRBD1 identical over 10 bases. This CDR3 has 16 amino acids. The V and J ends lost 5 bases and 5 bases, in that order; junction bases with no gene match: 12. Germline V gives CDR1 MDHEN, CDR2 SYDVKM. This CDR3 is CASSTQRTGTGDEQYF. CDR3 in DNA: TGTGCCAGCAGTACCCAAAGGACCGGGACAGGGGACGAGCAGTACTTC. Combining the CDR3 with reference TRBV28 and TRBJ2-7 gives the whole variable domain DVKVTQSSRYLVKRTGEKVFLECVQDMDHENMFWYRQDPGLGLRLIYFSYDVKMKEKGDIPEGYSVSREKKERFSLILESASTNQTSMYLCASSTQRTGTGDEQYFGPGTRLTVT.

The rearrangement joins TRBV5-5 to TRBJ2-1, with D perhaps assigned TRBD1 or TRBD2 (6 bases each). Germline V gene lookup returns CDR1 SGHKS and CDR2 YYEKEE (reference sequence). The CDR3 has 14 amino acids. V lost 3 bases and J 3 bases, leaving 10 bases between the germline ends. CDR3 sequence reads: CASSWGAVYNEQFF. The CDR3 DNA reads as TGTGCCAGCAGCTGGGGGGCCGTCTACAATGAGCAGTTCTTC.

The chain carries TRBV4-3 and TRBJ2-7, with TRBD1 identical over 11 bases. V lost 4 bases, J lost 7 bases, and 9 bases stayed unmatched. The CDR3 spans 15 residues. From germline, CDR1 is LGHNA and CDR2 YSLEER. The CDR3 protein is CASSRTGGTYNEQYF. The CDR3 DNA sequence: TGCGCCAGCAGCCGGACAGGGGGCACCTACAATGAGCAGTACTTC.

The chain has TRBV7-3 and TRBJ2-1; a possible D gene is TRBD1 (6 bases). The CDR3 loop spans 13 amino acids. CDR1 is SGHTA, CDR2 FQGTGA, per germline. The ends were cut back, 5 bases at V and 13 bases at J, with 18 bases in the middle. The CDR3 DNA follows: TGTGCCAGCAGCCCACAGGGAAAAGAGACCCAGTTCTTC. Its protein product is CASSPQGKETQFF.

V is TRBV15 and J is TRBJ2-3, with D uncertain. V gave up 0 bases and J gave up 2 bases, with 12 bases separating them. The CDR3 covers 16 residues. In germline, CDR1 is LNHNV, CDR2 YYDKDF (reference sequence). CDR3 sequence: CATSREGTYLTDTQYF. The CDR3 region has the DNA TGTGCCACCAGCAGAGAGGGCACCTACCTCACAGATACGCAGTATTTT. Looking up the rest from reference TRBV15 and TRBJ2-3 gives the full variable domain: DAMVIQNPRYQVTQFGKPVTLSCSQTLNHNVMYWYQQKSSQAPKLLFHYYDKDFNNEADTPDNFQSRRPNTSFCFLDIRSPGLGDTAMYLCATSREGTYLTDTQYFGPGTRLTVL.

This clonotype has more than one count but fewer than ten. The chain recombines TRBV6-4 with TRBJ2-3; D perhaps matches TRBD2 (6 bases). With 5 bases removed from V and 4 bases from J, the gap between germline ends came to 19 bases. The CDR3 length is 16 residues. The germline CDR1 and CDR2 sequences are MRHNA and SNTAGT. CDR3 protein: CASSPRGRTGSDTQYF. The CDR3 nucleotides are TGTGCCAGCAGTCCCCGGGGGAGGACCGGGTCAGATACGCAGTATTTT.

This clonotype was recorded once. The chain has TRBV7-2 and TRBJ2-4, with 9 bases lining up with TRBD1. This CDR3 is 14 amino acids long. Germline trimming cut 4 bases from V and 15 bases from J; bases unmatched to any gene: 13. Germline CDR1 and CDR2: SGHTA and FQGNSA. The CDR3 sequence is CASSSRTGDDKRYF. Here the CDR3 DNA reads TGTGCCAGCAGCTCAAGGACAGGGGACGATAAACGGTACTTC.

The chain recombines TRBV20-1 with TRBJ2-3, with 8 bases matching TRBD2. Germline CDR1 and CDR2: DFQATT and SNEGSKA (reference sequence). There are 15 residues in the CDR3. V shed 3 bases, J shed 0 bases, and the junction held 5 bases outside the gene matches. The CDR3 here is CSARDGGGSTDTQYF. The CDR3 region has the DNA TGCAGTGCTAGGGATGGCGGGGGGAGCACAGATACGCAGTATTTT.

V usage is TRBV10-3 and J usage is TRBJ1-5, with D maybe TRBD1 (6 bases). Trimming left V 4 bases short and J 5 bases short, with 6 bases between. Germline loops: CDR1 ENHRY, CDR2 SYGVKD. This CDR3 has 12 residues. This chain's CDR3 is CAISGTDQPQHF. CDR3 nucleotides: TGTGCCATCAGTGGGACAGATCAGCCCCAGCATTTT.

This clonotype was counted a single time. This chain uses TRBV27 with TRBJ2-6; D unclear. CDR1 is MNHEY, CDR2 SMNVEV, per germline (reference sequence). The V gene lost 7 bases and the J gene lost 0 bases, with 10 bases spanning the gap. This CDR3 has 15 amino acids. For the CDR3, the DNA is TGTGCCAGCACTGAAAAGTCCTCTGGGGCCAACGTCCTGACTTTC. Protein: CASTEKSSGANVLTF.

Details on this clonotype: One junction end does not reproduce the germline sequence, and a read error may be involved. The chain has TRBV4-2 and TRBJ2-7, with TRBD2 as a possible D gene (6 bases). The length of the CDR3 is 16 residues. CDR1 LGHNA and CDR2 YNFKEQ come from the germline V gene. For the CDR3, the DNA is TGTGCCGGCAGCCAAGAACAGGAGGAGGGCTCCTACGAGCAGTACTTC. This translates into CAGSQEQEEGSYEQYF.

This clonotype appeared a single time. At one end the junction does not follow the germline gene, possibly because of a read error. This chain uses TRBV2 with TRBJ2-5; a weak D match, TRBD1 (5 bases). Germline values: CDR1 SNHLY, CDR2 FYNNEI. The CDR3 length is 13 residues. The CDR3 DNA reads as TGTGCCGGCAGCCAAGGACACCAGGAGACCCAGTACTTC. Its translation: CAGSQGHQETQYF.

The CDR3 region has the DNA TGTGCCAGCAGTAGACCACAGGGGTACAATCAGCCCCAGCATTTT. Protein: CASSRPQGYNQPQHF. The V gene is TRBV2, the J gene TRBJ1-5, with TRBD1 matching over 7 bases. The germline CDR1 and CDR2 sequences are SNHLY and FYNNEI. The CDR3 consists of 15 residues. Germline trimming cut 5 bases from V and 3 bases from J; bases unmatched to any gene: 7.

The chain links TRBV5-1 to TRBJ1-4; D is undetermined. Trimming removed 0 bases from V and 4 bases from J, with 7 bases in between. The CDR3 runs to 14 residues. Germline values: CDR1 SGHRS, CDR2 YFSETQ. The CDR3 reads CASSLAPDNEKLFF. The CDR3 coding sequence is TGCGCCAGCAGCTTGGCCCCCGATAATGAAAAACTGTTTTTT.

Notes on this clonotype: One base away lies a much larger clone, so this may be a sequencing read error. This chain joins TRBV20-1 and TRBJ2-3; tentatively, D is TRBD1 or TRBD2 (5 bases each). This CDR3 spans 18 amino acids. The V end was cut by 0 bases, the J end by 2 bases, with 21 bases between. The V gene's germline CDR1 is DFQATT and CDR2 SNEGSKA (reference sequence). CDR3 DNA sequence: TGCAGTGCTAGAGATCCTTACCGGGGCAGCCGAATCACAGATACGCAGTATTTT. It yields the protein CSARDPYRGSRITDTQYF.

This clonotype was detected only a few times. This chain connects TRBV11-3 to TRBJ2-5, with 7 positions matching TRBD1. The CDR3 runs to 14 residues. Per the germline V gene, CDR1 is SGHNT and CDR2 is YENEEA. V was clipped by 5 bases and J by 3 bases; unmatched bases: 6. The CDR3 loop reads CASSARDREETQYF. CDR3 DNA sequence: TGTGCCAGCAGCGCCCGGGACAGAGAAGAGACCCAGTACTTC.

This clonotype was recorded at least ten times. The chain employs TRBV4-2 and TRBJ2-7, with TRBD2 as a possible D gene (7 bases). Germline assignment: CDR1 LGHNA and CDR2 YNFKEQ. Between the trimmed V and J ends, which lost 0 bases and 4 bases, there was a span of 13 bases. This CDR3 has 15 amino acids. The CDR3 loop is CASSQETGGQYEQYF. The CDR3 DNA reads TGTGCCAGCAGCCAAGAGACGGGGGGACAATACGAGCAGTACTTC.

This chain uses TRBV27 with TRBJ2-7; D is possibly TRBD1 (5 bases). The germline CDR1 and CDR2 sequences are MNHEY and SMNVEV (reference sequence). The CDR3 extends over 15 amino acids. The V and J ends lost 4 bases and 3 bases respectively, with 16 bases between them. CDR3 sequence: CASSYHQGSRYEQYF. Written as DNA, the CDR3 is TGTGCCAGCAGTTACCATCAGGGAAGTCGCTACGAGCAGTACTTC.

The chain couples TRBV7-2 to TRBJ2-3; 11 nucleotides agree with TRBD2. The CDR3 length is 17 residues. V lost 0 bases, J lost 0 bases, and 2 bases stayed unmatched. The germline gives CDR1 SGHTA, CDR2 FQGNSA. CDR3 sequence: CASSLATSGGSTDTQYF. DNA for the CDR3: TGTGCCAGCAGCTTAGCAACTAGCGGGGGTAGCACAGATACGCAGTATTTT.